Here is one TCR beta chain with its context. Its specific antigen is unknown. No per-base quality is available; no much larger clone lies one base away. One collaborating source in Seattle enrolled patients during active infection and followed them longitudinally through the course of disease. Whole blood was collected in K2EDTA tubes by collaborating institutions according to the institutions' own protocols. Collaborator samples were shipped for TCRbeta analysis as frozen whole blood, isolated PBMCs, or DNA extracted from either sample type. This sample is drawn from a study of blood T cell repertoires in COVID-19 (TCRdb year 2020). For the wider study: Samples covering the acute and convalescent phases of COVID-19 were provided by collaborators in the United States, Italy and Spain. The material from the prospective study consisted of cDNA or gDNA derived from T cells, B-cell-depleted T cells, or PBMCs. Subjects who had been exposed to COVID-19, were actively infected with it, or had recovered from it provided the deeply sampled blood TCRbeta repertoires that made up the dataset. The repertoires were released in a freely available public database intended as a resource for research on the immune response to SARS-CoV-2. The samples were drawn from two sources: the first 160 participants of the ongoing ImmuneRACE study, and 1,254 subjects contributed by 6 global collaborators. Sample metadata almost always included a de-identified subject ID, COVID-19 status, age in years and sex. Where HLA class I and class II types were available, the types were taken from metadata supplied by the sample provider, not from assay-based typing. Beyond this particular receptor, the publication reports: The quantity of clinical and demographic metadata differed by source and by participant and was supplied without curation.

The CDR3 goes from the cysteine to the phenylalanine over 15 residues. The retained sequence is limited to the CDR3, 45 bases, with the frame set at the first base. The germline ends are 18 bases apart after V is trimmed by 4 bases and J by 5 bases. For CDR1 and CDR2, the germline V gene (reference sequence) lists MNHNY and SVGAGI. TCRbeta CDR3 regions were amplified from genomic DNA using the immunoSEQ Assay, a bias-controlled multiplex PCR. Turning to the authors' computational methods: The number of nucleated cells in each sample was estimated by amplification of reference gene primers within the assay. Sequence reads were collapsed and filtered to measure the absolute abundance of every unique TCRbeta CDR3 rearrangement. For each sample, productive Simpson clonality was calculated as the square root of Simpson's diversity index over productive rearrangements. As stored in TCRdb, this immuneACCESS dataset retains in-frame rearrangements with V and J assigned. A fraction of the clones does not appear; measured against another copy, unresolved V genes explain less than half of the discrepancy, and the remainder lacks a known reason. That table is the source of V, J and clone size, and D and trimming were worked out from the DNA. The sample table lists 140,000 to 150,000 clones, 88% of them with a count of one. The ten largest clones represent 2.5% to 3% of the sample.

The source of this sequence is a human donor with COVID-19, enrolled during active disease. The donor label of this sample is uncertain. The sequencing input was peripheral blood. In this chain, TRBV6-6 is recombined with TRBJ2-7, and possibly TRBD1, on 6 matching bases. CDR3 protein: CASSSTGTKNHEQYF. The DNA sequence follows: TGTGCCAGCAGTTCAACAGGGACAAAGAACCACGAGCAGTACTTC.